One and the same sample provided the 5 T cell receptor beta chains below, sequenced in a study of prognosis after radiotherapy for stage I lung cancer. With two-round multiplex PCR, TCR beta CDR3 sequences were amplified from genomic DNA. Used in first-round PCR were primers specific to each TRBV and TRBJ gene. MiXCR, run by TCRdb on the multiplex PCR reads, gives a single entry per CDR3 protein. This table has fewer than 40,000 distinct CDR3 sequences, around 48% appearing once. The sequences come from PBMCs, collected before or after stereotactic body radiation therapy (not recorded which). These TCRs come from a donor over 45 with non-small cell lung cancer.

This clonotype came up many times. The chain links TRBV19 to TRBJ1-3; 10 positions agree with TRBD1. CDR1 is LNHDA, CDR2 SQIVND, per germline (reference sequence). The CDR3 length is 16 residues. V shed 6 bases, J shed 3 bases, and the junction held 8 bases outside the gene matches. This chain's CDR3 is CASRGTGTGDGNTIYF. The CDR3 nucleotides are TGTGCCAGTAGGGGGACCGGGACAGGGGATGGAAACACCATATATTTT.

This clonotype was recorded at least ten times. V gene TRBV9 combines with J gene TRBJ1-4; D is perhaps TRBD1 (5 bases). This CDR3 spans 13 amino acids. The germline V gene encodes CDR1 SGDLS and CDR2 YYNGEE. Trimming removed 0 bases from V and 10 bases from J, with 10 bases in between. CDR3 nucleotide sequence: TGTGCCAGCAGCGTAGGATTGGGGGGAAAACTGTTTTTT. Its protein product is CASSVGLGGKLFF.

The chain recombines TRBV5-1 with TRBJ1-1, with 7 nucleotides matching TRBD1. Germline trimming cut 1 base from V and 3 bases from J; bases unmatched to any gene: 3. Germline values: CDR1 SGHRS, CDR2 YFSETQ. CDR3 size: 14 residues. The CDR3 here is CASSLTGEDTEAFF. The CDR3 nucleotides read TGCGCCAGCAGCTTGACAGGGGAGGACACTGAAGCTTTCTTT.

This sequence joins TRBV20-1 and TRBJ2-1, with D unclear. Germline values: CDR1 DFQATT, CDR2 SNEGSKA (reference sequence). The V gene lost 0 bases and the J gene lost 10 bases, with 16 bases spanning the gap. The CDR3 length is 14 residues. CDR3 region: CSARETIVRIEQFF. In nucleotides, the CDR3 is TGCAGTGCTAGAGAAACTATCGTGAGGATCGAGCAGTTCTTC.

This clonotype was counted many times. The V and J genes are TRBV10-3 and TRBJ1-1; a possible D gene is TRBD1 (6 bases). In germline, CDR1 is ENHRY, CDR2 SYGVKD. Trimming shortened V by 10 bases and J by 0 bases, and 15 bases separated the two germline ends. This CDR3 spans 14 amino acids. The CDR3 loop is CATALGQMNTEAFF. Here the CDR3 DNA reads TGTGCCACCGCACTGGGACAAATGAACACTGAAGCTTTCTTT.